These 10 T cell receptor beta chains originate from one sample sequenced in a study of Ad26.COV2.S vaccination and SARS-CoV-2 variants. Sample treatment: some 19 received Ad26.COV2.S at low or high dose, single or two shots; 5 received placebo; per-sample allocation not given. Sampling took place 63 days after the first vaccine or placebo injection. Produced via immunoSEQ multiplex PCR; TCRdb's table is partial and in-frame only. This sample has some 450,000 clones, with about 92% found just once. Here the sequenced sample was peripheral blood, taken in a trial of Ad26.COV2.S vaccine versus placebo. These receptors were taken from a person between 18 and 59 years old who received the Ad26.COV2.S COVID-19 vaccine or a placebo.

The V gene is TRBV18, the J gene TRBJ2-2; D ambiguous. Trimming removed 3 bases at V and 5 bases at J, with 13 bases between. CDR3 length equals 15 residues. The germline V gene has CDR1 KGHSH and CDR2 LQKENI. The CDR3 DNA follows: TGTGCCAGCTCACCTATCACCGGATTGACCGGGGAGCTGTTTTTT. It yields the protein CASSPITGLTGELFF.

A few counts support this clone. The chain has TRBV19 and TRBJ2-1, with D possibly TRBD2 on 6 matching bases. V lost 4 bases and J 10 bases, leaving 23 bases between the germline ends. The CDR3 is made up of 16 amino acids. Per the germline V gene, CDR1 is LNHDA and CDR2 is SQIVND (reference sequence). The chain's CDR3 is CASSTHDPGLPREQFF. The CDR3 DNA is TGTGCCAGTAGTACCCATGACCCGGGACTCCCTAGGGAGCAGTTCTTC.

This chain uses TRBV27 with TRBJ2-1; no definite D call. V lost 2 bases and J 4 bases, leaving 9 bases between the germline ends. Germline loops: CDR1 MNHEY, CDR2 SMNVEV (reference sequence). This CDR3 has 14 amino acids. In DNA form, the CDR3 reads TGTGCCAGCAGTTTACGCGGTTCTTACAATGAGCAGTTCTTC. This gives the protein CASSLRGSYNEQFF.

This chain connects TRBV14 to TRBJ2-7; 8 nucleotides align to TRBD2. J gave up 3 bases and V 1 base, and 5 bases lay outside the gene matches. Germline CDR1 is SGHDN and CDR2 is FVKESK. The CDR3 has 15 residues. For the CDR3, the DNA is TGTGCCAGCAGCCAAGGGACTAGCCGTGGCTACGAGCAGTACTTC. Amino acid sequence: CASSQGTSRGYEQYF.

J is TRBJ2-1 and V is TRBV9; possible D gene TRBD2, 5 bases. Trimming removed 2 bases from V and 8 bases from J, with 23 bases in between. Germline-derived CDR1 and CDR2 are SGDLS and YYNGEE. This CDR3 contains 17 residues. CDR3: CASSVKLDRDPMDEQFF. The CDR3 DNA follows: TGTGCCAGCAGCGTTAAACTGGATCGGGATCCGATGGATGAGCAGTTCTTC. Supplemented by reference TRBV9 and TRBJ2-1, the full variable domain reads DSGVTQTPKHLITATGQRVTLRCSPRSGDLSVYWYQQSLDQGLQFLIQYYNGEERAKGNILERFSAQQFPDLHSELNLSSLELGDSALYFCASSVKLDRDPMDEQFFGPGTRLTVL.

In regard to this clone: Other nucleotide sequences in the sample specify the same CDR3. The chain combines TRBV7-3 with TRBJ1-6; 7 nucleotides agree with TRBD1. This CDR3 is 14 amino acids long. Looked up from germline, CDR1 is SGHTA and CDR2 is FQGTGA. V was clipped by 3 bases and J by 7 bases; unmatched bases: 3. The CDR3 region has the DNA TGTGCCAGCAGCTTGGGGACAGAAAATTCACCCCTCCACTTT. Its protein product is CASSLGTENSPLHF.

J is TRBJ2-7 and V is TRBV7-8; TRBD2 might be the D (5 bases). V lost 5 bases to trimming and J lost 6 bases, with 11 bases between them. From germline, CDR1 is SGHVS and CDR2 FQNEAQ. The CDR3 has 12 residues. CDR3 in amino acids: CASSRRRGEQYF. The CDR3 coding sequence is TGTGCCAGCAGCCGGAGACGGGGCGAGCAGTACTTC.

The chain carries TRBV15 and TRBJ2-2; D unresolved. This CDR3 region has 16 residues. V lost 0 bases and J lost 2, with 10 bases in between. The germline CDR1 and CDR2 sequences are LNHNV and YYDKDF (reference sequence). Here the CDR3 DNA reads TGTGCCACCAGCAGAGATTTTAGCACTAACACCGGGGAGCTGTTTTTT. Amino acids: CATSRDFSTNTGELFF. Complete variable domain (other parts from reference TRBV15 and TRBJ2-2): DAMVIQNPRYQVTQFGKPVTLSCSQTLNHNVMYWYQQKSSQAPKLLFHYYDKDFNNEADTPDNFQSRRPNTSFCFLDIRSPGLGDTAMYLCATSRDFSTNTGELFFGEGSRLTVL.

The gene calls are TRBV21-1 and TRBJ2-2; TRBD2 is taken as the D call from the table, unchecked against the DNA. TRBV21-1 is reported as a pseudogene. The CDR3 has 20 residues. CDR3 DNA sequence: TGTGCCAGCAGCTCAGGGGGACTAGCGGGAGTGTGGTGGAACACCGGGGAGCTGTTTTTT. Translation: CASSSGGLAGVWWNTGELFF.

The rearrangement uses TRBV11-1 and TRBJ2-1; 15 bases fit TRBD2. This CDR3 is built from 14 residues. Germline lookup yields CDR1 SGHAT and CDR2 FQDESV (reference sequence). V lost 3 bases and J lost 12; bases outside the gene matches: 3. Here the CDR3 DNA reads TGTGCCAGCAGCTTGGGACTAGCGGGGGGTTGGCAGTTCTTC. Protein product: CASSLGLAGGWQFF.